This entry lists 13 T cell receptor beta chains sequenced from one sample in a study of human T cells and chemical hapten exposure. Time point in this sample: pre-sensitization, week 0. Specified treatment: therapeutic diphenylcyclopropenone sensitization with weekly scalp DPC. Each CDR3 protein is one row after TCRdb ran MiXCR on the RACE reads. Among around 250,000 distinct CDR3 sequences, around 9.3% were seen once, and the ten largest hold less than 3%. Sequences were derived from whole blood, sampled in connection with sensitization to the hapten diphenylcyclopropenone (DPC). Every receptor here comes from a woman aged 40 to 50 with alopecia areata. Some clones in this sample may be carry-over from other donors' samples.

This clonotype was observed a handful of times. The CDR3 DNA is TGTGCCAGCTCACGAGTCGTGGGAGGGGGTGACGAGCAGTACTTC. Protein: CASSRVVGGGDEQYF. The gene calls are TRBV18 and TRBJ2-7, with D perhaps TRBD2 (7 bases). The CDR3 has 15 residues. Trimming shortened V by 4 bases and J by 5 bases, and 18 bases separated the two germline ends. Germline loops: CDR1 KGHSH, CDR2 LQKENI.

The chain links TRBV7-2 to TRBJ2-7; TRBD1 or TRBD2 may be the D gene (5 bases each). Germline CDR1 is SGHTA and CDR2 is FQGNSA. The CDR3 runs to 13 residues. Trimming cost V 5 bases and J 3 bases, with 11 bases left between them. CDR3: CASSLGDGYEQYF. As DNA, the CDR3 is TGTGCCAGCAGCCTAGGGGACGGCTACGAGCAGTACTTC. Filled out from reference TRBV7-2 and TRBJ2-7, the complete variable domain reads GAGVSQSPSNKVTEKGKDVELRCDPISGHTALYWYRQSLGQGLEFLIYFQGNSAPDKSGLPSDRFSAERTGGSVSTLTIQRTQQEDSAVYLCASSLGDGYEQYFGPGTRLTVT.

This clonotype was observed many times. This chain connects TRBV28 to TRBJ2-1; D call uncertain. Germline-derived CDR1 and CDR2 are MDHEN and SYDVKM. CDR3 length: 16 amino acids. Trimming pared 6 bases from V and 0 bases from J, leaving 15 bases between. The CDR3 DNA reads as TGTGCCAGCAGCTTCACTTCCTTTTTCTCCTACAATGAGCAGTTCTTC. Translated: CASSFTSFFSYNEQFF. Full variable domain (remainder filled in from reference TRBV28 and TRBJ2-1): DVKVTQSSRYLVKRTGEKVFLECVQDMDHENMFWYRQDPGLGLRLIYFSYDVKMKEKGDIPEGYSVSREKKERFSLILESASTNQTSMYLCASSFTSFFSYNEQFFGPGTRLTVL.

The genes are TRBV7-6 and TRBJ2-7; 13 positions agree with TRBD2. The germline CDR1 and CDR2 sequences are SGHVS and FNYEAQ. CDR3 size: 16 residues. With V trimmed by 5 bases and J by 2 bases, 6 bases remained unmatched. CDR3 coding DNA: TGTGCCAGCAGCCCGCAGGGACTAGCGGGGACCTACGAGCAGTACTTC. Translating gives CASSPQGLAGTYEQYF.

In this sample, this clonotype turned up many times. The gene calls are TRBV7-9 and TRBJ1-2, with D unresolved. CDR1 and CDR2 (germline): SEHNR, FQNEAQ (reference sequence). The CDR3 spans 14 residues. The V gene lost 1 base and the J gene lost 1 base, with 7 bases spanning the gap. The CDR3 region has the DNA TGTGCCAGCAGCTTAGGGACGGTTAACTATGGCTACACCTTC. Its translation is CASSLGTVNYGYTF.

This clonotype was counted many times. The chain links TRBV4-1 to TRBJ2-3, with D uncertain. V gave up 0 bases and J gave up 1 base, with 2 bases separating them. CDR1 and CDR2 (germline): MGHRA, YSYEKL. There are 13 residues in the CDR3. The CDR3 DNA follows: TGCGCCAGCAGCCAAGAGGGCACAGATACGCAGTATTTT. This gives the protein CASSQEGTDTQYF.

The CDR3 sequence is CASADWSSYNEQFF. CDR3 in DNA: TGTGCCAGCGCCGACTGGAGCTCCTACAATGAGCAGTTCTTC. The rearrangement joins TRBV19 to TRBJ2-1; D not resolved. CDR1 is LNHDA, CDR2 SQIVND, per germline (reference sequence). The V end lost 9 bases, the J end lost 0 bases, and 12 bases lay between the germline ends. The CDR3 extends over 14 amino acids.

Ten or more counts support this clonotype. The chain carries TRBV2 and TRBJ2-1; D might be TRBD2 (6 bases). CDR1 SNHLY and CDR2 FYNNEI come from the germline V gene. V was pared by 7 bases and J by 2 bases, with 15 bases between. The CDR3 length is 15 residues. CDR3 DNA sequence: TGTGCCAGCATTGGATTGGGGGGACCCTACAATGAGCAGTTCTTC. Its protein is CASIGLGGPYNEQFF. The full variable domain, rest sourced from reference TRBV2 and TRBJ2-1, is EPEVTQTPSHQVTQMGQEVILRCVPISNHLYFYWYRQILGQKVEFLVSFYNNEISEKSEIFDDQFSVERPDGSNFTLKIRSTKLEDSAMYFCASIGLGGPYNEQFFGPGTRLTVL.

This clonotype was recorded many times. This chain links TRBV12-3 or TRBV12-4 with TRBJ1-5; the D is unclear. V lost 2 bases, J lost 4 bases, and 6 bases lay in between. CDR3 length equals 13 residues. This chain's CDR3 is CASSLLPNQPQHF. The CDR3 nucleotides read TGTGCCAGCAGTTTACTGCCGAATCAGCCCCAGCATTTT.

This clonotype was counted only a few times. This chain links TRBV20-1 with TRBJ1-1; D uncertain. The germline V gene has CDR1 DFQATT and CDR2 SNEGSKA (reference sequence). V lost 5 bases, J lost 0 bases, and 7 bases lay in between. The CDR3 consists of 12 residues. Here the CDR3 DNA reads TGCAGTGCTCCGGAGTTGAACACTGAAGCTTTCTTT. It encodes CSAPELNTEAFF.

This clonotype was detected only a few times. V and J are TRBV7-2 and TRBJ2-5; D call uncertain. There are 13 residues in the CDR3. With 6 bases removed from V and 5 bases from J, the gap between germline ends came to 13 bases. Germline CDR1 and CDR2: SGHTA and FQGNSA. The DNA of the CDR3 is TGTGCCAGCAGTCTTGGAATTTCGGAGACCCAGTACTTC. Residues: CASSLGISETQYF.

The CDR3 nucleotides read TGCAGTGCTAGAGGATCGTCACTAGCGGGAGTCCCAGATACGCAGTATTTT. This codes for CSARGSSLAGVPDTQYF. This chain joins TRBV20-1 and TRBJ2-3, with 11 bases identical to TRBD2. J was trimmed by 4 bases and V by 1 base; bases with no gene match: 10. This CDR3 spans 17 amino acids. From germline, CDR1 is DFQATT and CDR2 SNEGSKA (reference sequence).

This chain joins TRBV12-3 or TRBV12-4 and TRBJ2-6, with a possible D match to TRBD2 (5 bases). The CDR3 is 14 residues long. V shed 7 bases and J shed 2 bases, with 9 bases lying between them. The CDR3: CASTRTAGANVLTF. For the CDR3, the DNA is TGTGCCAGCACCAGGACTGCTGGGGCCAACGTCCTGACTTTC.